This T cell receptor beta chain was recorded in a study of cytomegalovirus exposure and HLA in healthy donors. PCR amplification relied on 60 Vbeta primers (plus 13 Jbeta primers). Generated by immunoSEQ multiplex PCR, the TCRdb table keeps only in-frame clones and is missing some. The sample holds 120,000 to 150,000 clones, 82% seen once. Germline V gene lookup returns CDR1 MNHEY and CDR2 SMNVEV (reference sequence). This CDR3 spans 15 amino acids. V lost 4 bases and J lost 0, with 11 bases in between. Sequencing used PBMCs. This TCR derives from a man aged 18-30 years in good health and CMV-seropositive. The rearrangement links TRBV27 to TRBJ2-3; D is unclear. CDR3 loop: CASSSLVDSTDTQYF. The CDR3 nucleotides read TGTGCCAGCAGTTCTTTAGTAGATAGCACAGATACGCAGTATTTT.